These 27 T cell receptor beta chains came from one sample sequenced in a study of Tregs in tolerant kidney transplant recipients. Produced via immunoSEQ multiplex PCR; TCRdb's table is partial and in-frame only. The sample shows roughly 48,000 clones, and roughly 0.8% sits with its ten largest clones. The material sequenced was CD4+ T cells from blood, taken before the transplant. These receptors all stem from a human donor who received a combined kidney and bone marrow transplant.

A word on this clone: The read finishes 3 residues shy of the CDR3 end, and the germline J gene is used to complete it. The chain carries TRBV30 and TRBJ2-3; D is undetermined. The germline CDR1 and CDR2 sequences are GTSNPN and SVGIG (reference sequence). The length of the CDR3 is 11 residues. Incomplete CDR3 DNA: TGTGCCTGGGACCTAGGAGAATCG. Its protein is CAWDLGES. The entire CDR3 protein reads CAWDLGESQYF.

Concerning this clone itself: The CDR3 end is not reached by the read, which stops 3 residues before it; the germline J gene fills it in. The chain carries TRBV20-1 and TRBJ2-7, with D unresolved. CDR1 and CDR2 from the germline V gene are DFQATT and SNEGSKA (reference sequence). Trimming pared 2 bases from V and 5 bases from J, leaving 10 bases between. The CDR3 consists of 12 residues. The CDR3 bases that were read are TGCAGTGCTAGAATAGATGTAGACGAG. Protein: CSARIDVDE. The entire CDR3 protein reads CSARIDVDEQYF.

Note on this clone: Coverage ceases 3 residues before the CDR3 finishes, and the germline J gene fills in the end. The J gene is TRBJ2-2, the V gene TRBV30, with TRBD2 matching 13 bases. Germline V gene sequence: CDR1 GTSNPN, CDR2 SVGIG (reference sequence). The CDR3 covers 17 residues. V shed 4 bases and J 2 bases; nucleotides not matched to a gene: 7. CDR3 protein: CAWTRWTSGSNTGELFF. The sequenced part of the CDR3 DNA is TGTGCCTGGACCAGGTGGACTAGCGGGAGTAACACCGGGGAG.

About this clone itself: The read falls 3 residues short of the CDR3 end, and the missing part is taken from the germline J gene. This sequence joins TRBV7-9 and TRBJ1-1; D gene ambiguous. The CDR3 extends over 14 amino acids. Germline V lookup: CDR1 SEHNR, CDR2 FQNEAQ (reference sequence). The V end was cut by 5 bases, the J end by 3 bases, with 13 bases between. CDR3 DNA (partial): TGTGCCAGCAGCCGGGGAGGATTCGACACTGAA. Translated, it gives CASSRGGFDTE. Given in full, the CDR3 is CASSRGGFDTEAFF.

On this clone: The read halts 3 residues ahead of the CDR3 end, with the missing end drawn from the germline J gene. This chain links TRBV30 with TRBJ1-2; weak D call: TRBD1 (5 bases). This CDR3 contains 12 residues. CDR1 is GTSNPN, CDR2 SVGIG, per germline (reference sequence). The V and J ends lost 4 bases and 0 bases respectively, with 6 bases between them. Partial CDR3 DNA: TGTGCCTGGATGACAGCTAACTATGGC. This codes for CAWMTANYG. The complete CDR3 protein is CAWMTANYGYTF.

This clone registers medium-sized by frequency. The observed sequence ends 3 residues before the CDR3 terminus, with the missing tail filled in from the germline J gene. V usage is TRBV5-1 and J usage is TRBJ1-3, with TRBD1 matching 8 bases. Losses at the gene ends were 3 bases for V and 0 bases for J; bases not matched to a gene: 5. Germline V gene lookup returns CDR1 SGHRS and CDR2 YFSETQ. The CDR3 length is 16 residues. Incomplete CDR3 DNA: TGCGCCAGCAGCTCCGGACAGGGCGTCTCTGGAAACACC. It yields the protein CASSSGQGVSGNT. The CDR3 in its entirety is CASSSGQGVSGNTIYF.

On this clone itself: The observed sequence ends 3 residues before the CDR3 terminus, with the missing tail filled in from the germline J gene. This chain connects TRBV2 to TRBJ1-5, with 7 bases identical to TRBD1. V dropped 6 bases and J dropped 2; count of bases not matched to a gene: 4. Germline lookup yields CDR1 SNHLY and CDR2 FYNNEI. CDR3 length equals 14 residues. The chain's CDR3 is CASSNRGGNQPQHF. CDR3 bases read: TGTGCCAGCAGCAACAGGGGAGGCAATCAGCCC.

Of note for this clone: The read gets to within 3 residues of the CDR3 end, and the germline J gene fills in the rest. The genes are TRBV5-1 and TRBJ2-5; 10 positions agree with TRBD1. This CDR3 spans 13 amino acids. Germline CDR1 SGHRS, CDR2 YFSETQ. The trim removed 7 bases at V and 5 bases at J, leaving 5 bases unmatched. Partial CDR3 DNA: TGCGCCAGCTTCGGACAGGGGGGTGAGACC. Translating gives CASFGQGGET. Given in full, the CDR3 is CASFGQGGETQYF.

CDR3 bases read: TGCGCCAGCAGCTTACAGGGGGCTCAGGACACTGAA. Its translation is CASSLQGAQDTE. Given in full, the CDR3 is CASSLQGAQDTEAFF. The chain links TRBV5-1 to TRBJ1-1; 9 bases are a match to TRBD1. The CDR3 end is not reached by the read, which stops 3 residues before it; the germline J gene fills it in. Trimming took 2 bases from V and 3 from J; bases not matched to a gene: 5. CDR3 length: 15 amino acids. The germline gives CDR1 SGHRS, CDR2 YFSETQ.

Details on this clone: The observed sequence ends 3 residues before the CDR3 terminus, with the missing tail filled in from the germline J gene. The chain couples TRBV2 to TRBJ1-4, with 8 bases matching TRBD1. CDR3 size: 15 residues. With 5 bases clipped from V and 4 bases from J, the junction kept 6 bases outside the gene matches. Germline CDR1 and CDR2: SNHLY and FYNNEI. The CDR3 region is CASSNSGGINEKLFF. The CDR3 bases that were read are TGTGCCAGCAGTAACTCAGGGGGCATTAATGAAAAA.

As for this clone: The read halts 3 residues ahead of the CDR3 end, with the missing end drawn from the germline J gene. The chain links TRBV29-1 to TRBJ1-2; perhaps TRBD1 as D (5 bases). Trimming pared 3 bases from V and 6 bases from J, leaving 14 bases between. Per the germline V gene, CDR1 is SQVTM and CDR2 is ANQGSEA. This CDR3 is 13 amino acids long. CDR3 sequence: CSVEEGRANGYTF. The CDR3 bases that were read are TGCAGCGTTGAGGAAGGCAGGGCCAATGGC.

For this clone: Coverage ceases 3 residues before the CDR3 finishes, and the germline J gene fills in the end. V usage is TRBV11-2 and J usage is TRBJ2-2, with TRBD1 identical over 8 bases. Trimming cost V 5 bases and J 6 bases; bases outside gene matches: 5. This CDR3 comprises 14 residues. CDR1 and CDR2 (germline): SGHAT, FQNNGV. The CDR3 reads CASSGGTGAGELFF. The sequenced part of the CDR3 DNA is TGTGCCAGCAGCGGAGGGACAGGCGCCGGGGAG.

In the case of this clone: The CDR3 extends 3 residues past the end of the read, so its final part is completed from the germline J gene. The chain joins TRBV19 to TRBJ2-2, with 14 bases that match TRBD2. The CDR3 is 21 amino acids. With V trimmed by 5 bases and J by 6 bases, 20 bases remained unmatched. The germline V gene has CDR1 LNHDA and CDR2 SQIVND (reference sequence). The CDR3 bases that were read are TGTGCCAGTAGTCCGAGGGGGATTACTAAGGGACTAGCGGGAGAAGCCGGGGAG. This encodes CASSPRGITKGLAGEAGE. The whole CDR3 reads CASSPRGITKGLAGEAGELFF. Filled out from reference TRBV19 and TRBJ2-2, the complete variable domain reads DGGITQSPKYLFRKEGQNVTLSCEQNLNHDAMYWYRQDPGQGLRLIYYSQIVNDFQKGDIAEGYSVSREKKESFPLTVTSAQKNPTAFYLCASSPRGITKGLAGEAGELFFGEGSRLTVL.

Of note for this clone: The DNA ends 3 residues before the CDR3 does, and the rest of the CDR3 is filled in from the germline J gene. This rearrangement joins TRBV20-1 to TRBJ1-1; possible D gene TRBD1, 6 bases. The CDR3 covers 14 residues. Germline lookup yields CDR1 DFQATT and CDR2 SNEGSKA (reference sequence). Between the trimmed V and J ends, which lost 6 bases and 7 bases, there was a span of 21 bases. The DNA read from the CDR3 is TGCAGTGCCCCGGACAGTCGCCTTTGGGGTGAA. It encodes CSAPDSRLWGE. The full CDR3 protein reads CSAPDSRLWGEAFF.

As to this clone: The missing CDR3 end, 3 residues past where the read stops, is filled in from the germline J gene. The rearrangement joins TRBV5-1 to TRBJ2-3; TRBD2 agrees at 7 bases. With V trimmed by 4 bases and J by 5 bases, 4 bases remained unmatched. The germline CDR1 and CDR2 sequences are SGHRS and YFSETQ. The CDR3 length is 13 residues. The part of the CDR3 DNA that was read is TGCGCCAGCAGCCGGGGGAGGGAAGATACG. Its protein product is CASSRGREDT. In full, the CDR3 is CASSRGREDTQYF. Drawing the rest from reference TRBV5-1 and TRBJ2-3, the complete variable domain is KAGVTQTPRYLIKTRGQQVTLSCSPISGHRSVSWYQQTPGQGLQFLFEYFSETQRNKGNFPGRFSGRQFSNSRSEMNVSTLELGDSALYLCASSRGREDTQYFGPGTRLTVL.

The sequenced part of the CDR3 DNA is TGTGCCAGTAGATCAGAATCATACTATGGC. Translating gives CASRSESYYG. The CDR3 in full is CASRSESYYGYTF. The gene calls are TRBV19 and TRBJ1-2; D remains ambiguous. Read coverage stops 3 residues before the CDR3 terminus; the germline J gene supplies the remainder. CDR3 length: 13 amino acids. Trimming pared 6 bases from V and 3 bases from J, leaving 11 bases between. In germline, CDR1 is LNHDA, CDR2 SQIVND (reference sequence).

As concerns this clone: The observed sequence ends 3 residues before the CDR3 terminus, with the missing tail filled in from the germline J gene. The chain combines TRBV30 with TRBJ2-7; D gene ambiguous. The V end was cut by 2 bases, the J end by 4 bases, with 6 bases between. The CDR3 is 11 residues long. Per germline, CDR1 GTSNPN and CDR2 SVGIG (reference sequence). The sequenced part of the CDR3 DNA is TGTGCCTGGAGTAAAACATACGAG. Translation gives CAWSKTYE. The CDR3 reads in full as CAWSKTYEQYF. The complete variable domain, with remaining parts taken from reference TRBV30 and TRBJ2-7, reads SQTIHQWPATLVQPVGSPLSLECTVEGTSNPNLYWYRQAAGRGLQLLFYSVGIGQISSEVPQNLSASRPQDRQFILSSKKLLLSDSGFYLCAWSKTYEQYFGPGTRLTVT.

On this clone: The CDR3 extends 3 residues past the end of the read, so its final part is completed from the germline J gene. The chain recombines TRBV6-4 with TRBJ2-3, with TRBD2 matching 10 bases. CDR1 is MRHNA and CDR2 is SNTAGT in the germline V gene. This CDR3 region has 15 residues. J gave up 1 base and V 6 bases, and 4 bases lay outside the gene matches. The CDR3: CASSGGTSGTDTQYF. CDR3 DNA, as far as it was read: TGTGCCAGCAGCGGCGGGACTAGCGGCACAGATACG.

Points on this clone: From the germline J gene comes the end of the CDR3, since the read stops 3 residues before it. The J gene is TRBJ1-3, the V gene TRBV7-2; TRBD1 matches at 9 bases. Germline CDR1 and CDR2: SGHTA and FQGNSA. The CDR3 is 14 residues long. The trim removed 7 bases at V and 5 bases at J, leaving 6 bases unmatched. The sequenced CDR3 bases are TGTGCCAGCATACCGACAGGGGGGCGAAACACC. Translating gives CASIPTGGRNT. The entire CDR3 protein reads CASIPTGGRNTIYF.

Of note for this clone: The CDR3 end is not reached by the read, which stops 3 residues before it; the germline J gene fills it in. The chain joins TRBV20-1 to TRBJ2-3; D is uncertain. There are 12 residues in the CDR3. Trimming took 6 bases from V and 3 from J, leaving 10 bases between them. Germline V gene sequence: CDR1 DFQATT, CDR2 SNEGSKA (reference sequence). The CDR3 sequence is CSAPFGTDTQYF. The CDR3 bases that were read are TGCAGTGCCCCTTTCGGGACAGATACG.

CDR3 bases read: TGTGCCAGCAGCGCCGCGGGGGCGGTTGGGGAGACC. Translating gives CASSAAGAVGET. The full-length CDR3 reads as CASSAAGAVGETQYF. The chain employs TRBV2 and TRBJ2-5, with a weak D call TRBD2 (7 bases). With the read ending 3 residues before the CDR3 end, the germline J gene is used to fill in that end. The germline V gene has CDR1 SNHLY and CDR2 FYNNEI. The CDR3 is 15 amino acids. The V and J ends lost 6 bases and 5 bases respectively, with 19 bases between them. The whole variable domain, remainder taken from reference TRBV2 and TRBJ2-5, is EPEVTQTPSHQVTQMGQEVILRCVPISNHLYFYWYRQILGQKVEFLVSFYNNEISEKSEIFDDQFSVERPDGSNFTLKIRSTKLEDSAMYFCASSAAGAVGETQYFGPGTRLLVL.

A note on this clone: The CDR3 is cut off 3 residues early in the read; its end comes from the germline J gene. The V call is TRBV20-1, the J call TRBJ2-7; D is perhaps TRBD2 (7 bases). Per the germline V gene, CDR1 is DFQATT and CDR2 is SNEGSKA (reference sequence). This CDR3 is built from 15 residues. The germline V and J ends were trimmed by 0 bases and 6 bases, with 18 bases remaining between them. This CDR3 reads CSARDPGGARGEQYF. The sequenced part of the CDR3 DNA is TGCAGTGCTAGAGACCCTGGGGGGGCTCGGGGCGAG.

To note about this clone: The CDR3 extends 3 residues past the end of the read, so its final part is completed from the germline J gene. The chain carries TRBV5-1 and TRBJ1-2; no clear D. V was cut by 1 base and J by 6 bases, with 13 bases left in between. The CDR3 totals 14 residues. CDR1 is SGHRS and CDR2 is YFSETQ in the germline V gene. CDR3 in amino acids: CASSLSGNQDGYTF. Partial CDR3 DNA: TGCGCCAGCAGCTTGTCGGGGAACCAGGATGGC.

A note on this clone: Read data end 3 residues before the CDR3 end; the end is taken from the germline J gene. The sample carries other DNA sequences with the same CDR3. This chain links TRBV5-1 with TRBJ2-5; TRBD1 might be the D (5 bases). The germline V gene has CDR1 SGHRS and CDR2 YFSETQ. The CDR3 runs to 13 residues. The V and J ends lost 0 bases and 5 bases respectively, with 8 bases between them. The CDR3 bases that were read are TGCGCCAGCAGCTTGGGAAGGGGTGAGACC. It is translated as CASSLGRGET. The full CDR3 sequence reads CASSLGRGETQYF.

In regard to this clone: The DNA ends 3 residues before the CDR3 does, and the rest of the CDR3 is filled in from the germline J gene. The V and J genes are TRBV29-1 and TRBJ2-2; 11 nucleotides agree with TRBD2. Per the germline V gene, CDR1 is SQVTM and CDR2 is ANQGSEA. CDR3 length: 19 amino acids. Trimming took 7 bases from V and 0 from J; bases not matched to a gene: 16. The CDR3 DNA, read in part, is TGCAGCGCCGCCGGGACTAGCGGATATAAAATAGCGAACACCGGGGAG. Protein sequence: CSAAGTSGYKIANTGE. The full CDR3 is CSAAGTSGYKIANTGELFF.

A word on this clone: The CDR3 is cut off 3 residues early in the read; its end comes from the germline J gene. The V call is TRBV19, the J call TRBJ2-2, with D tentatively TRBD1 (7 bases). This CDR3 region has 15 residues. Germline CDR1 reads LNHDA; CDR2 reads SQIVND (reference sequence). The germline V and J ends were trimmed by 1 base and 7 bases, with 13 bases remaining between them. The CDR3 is CASSIGQGGIGELFF. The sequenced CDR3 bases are TGTGCCAGTAGTATAGGCCAGGGGGGAATCGGGGAG.

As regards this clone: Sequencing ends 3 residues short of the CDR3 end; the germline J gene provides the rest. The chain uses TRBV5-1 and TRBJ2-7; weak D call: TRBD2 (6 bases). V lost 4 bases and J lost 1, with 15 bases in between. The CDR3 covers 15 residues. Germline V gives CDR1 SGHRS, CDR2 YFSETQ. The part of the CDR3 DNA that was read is TGCGCCAGCAGCCCCACCGGGACTCCGTCCTACGAG. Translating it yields CASSPTGTPSYE. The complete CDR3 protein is CASSPTGTPSYEQYF.